This TCR beta chain emerged from a study of T-cell reconstitution after alpha-beta-depleted transplantation in children. Whole-study results and caveats: It was reported that alpha-beta T cells came from several hundred expanded graft clones (about two months after transplant). For some patients, TCRbeta diversity was high at day 60 because of recipient T cells and thymic progenitors that survived.

This clonotype was recorded at least ten times. What it binds is unknown. The CDR3 length is 14 residues. V lost 1 base to trimming and J lost 5 bases; unmatched junction nucleotides: 0. Germline lookup yields CDR1 SGHRS and CDR2 YFSETQ. As it was prepared, the TCRbeta library received unique molecular identifiers. MiXCR, applied by TCRdb to the PCR reads, yields one record per CDR3 protein. The table has approximately 300,000 distinct CDR3 sequences, roughly a tenth seen once; the top ten hold approximately 7%. The source was PBMCs, collected before TCRalphabeta/CD19-depleted stem cell transplant. This TCR was recovered from a boy in the first two years of life with acute myeloid leukemia, due to receive a stem cell transplant. The chain uses TRBV5-1 and TRBJ2-1, with 10 positions matching TRBD2. CDR3 amino acids: CASSLTSGNNEQFF. CDR3 DNA: TGCGCCAGCAGCTTGACTAGCGGGAACAATGAGCAGTTCTTC.